The entry below gives a single TCR beta chain sequence along with its context. Likely a read error: the CDR3 ends without its conserved phenylalanine or tryptophan. This specimen belongs to a study of T cells in Graves' hyperthyroidism and ophthalmopathy. This CDR3 has 13 amino acids. Germline V gene sequence: CDR1 SGHTA, CDR2 FQGTGA. V gave up 1 base and J gave up 2 bases, with 5 bases separating them. Amplified regions were TCR beta CDR3 sequences from RNA transcripts. The HTBI set primed first-round TCR CDR3 RT-PCR. TCRdb processed the multiplex PCR reads anew with MiXCR; each CDR3 protein has one entry. The sample includes fewer than 650,000 distinct CDR3 sequences, about 15% seen only once; the top ten take around 5.4%.

Sequencing was carried out using blood. This chain uses TRBV7-3 with TRBJ2-5; D unresolved. The source of this sequence is a woman aged 25 to 39 with Graves' hyperthyroidism that later progressed to Graves' ophthalmopathy. CDR3 loop: CASSLSQQETQYL. Here the CDR3 DNA reads TGTGCCAGCAGCTTAAGTCAGCAAGAGACCCAGTACCTC.